Reported below is one T cell receptor beta chain. This sample stems from a study of shared T cell receptors in the human thymus. The CDR3 totals 15 residues. The germline V gene encodes CDR1 SGHNT and CDR2 YYREEE (reference sequence). The V end was cut by 0 bases, the J end by 5 bases, with 12 bases between. Profiling relied on immunoSEQ multiplex PCR, and the TCRdb table lists in-frame clones only, not all of them. The repertoire has hundreds of thousands of clones, around 87% of them found once; the top ten carry more than 0.009%. These same records also appear under a second study, on human thymus T cells. Per that paper: Among the donors, all were healthy Finnish infants having corrective surgery for congenital heart defects. Seemingly biased V and J gene usage marked thymic and blood repertoires. Highly overlapping thymic repertoires in unrelated individuals were reported by related research.

The chain combines TRBV5-4 with TRBJ2-1, with D tentatively TRBD1 (5 bases). The sequencing input was thymocytes. The clonotype comes from a boy younger than two with a congenital heart defect. The chain's CDR3 is CASSLGLGADNEQFF. The CDR3 DNA is TGTGCCAGCAGCTTGGGATTAGGGGCCGACAATGAGCAGTTCTTC.